These 9 T cell receptor beta chains share one sample of origin, sequenced in a study of blood T cells in healthy people across ages. Together with a sample-barcoded 5' primer, a J-beta primer mix was included in a second PCR lasting roughly 7 to 11 cycles. MiXCR, run by TCRdb on the 5' RACE reads, gives a single entry per CDR3 protein. The sample has a few hundred thousand distinct CDR3 sequences, approximately 51% seen once; the top ten hold 50% to 65%. The sample taken for sequencing was blood. The receptors stem from a man aged 55 to 70 in good health.

The chain combines TRBV7-6 with TRBJ1-6; D is possibly TRBD1 (6 bases). Trimming removed 6 bases at V and 11 bases at J, with 20 bases between. Germline values: CDR1 SGHVS, CDR2 FNYEAQ. The CDR3 contains 15 residues. This CDR3 is CASRPGGASGPPLHF. The DNA of the CDR3 is TGTGCCAGCAGGCCCGGGGGCGCCTCGGGACCACCCCTCCACTTT.

The V call is TRBV20-1, the J call TRBJ1-5; 8 nucleotides match TRBD1. Per the germline V gene, CDR1 is DFQATT and CDR2 is SNEGSKA (reference sequence). The CDR3 contains 15 residues. The trim removed 0 bases at V and 6 bases at J, leaving 7 bases unmatched. The CDR3 is CSARDWPGGSQPQHF. The CDR3 DNA reads as TGCAGTGCTAGAGATTGGCCAGGGGGCAGTCAGCCCCAGCATTTT.

This clonotype was seen more than once but under ten times. The chain links TRBV9 to TRBJ2-7; D is perhaps TRBD1 (5 bases). The CDR3 is 14 amino acids. CDR1 is SGDLS and CDR2 is YYNGEE in the germline V gene. The ends were cut back, 0 bases at V and 2 bases at J, with 9 bases in the middle. The CDR3 DNA sequence: TGTGCCAGCAGCGTAGGACAGCGAACCTACGAGCAGTACTTC. It is translated as CASSVGQRTYEQYF.

The chain combines TRBV15 with TRBJ2-1; D ambiguous. CDR1 LNHNV and CDR2 YYDKDF come from the germline V gene (reference sequence). V dropped 4 bases and J dropped 4 bases, with 5 bases sitting between them. The CDR3 spans 12 residues. CDR3 nucleotides: TGTGCCACCAGCATAGGATACAATGAGCAGTTCTTC. Its protein product is CATSIGYNEQFF.

This chain connects TRBV7-9 to TRBJ2-1; 8 nucleotides line up with TRBD2. V shed 6 bases, J shed 9 bases, and the junction held 7 bases outside the gene matches. The germline V gene encodes CDR1 SEHNR and CDR2 FQNEAQ (reference sequence). CDR3 length: 13 amino acids. Here the CDR3 reads CASRPGLGTEQFF. In DNA form, the CDR3 reads TGTGCCAGCAGGCCGGGACTAGGGACTGAGCAGTTCTTC.

This clonotype was observed a single time. At one end the junction does not follow the germline gene, possibly because of a read error. J is TRBJ2-1 and V is TRBV2; TRBD2 might be the D (6 bases). The CDR3 is 17 residues long. Germline V gene lookup returns CDR1 SNHLY and CDR2 FYNNEI. In DNA form, the CDR3 reads TGTGCCAGCAGCCCTACTAGCAGGAGGGCCTCCTTCAATGAGCAGTTCTTC. Encoded protein: CASSPTSRRASFNEQFF.

This rearrangement joins TRBV12-3 or TRBV12-4 to TRBJ1-6, with D unclear. The CDR3 extends over 14 amino acids. Trimming left V 5 bases short and J 7 bases short, with 12 bases between. The CDR3 reads CASSVHPKNSPLHF. In DNA, the CDR3 is TGTGCCAGCAGTGTACATCCGAAGAATTCACCCCTCCACTTT.

V and J are TRBV3-1 and TRBJ2-1; TRBD2 agrees at 9 bases. Germline CDR1 reads LGHDT; CDR2 reads YNNKEL (reference sequence). The ends lost 1 base at V and 7 bases at J; junction bases unmatched: 8. CDR3 length: 16 amino acids. The CDR3 DNA reads as TGTGCCAGCAGCCAAGTGGCGGGGGGGGATTCGAATGAGCAGTTCTTC. Amino acids: CASSQVAGGDSNEQFF.

This clonotype showed up just a few times. The V gene is TRBV7-2, the J gene TRBJ2-4, with a weak D call TRBD2 (5 bases). Trimming removed 4 bases from V and 8 bases from J, with 18 bases in between. The CDR3 has 15 amino acids. Germline V CDR1 and CDR2: SGHTA, FQGNSA. The DNA for the CDR3 is TGTGCCAGCAGCTCAGTAGGGAACGGGGTTGACATTCAGTACTTC. Translation gives CASSSVGNGVDIQYF.